This is a list of T cell receptor beta chains from one sample in a study of regulatory T cells in long-lasting Graves disease. One entry per CDR3 protein results from TCRdb running MiXCR on the multiplex PCR reads. The table has around 320,000 distinct CDR3 sequences, 16% seen once; the top ten hold roughly 27%. Another study also made use of these data, one on T cells in Graves' hyperthyroidism and ophthalmopathy.

The sequenced sample was peripheral blood mononuclear cells (PBMCs), obtained at new diagnosis, from a patient treated with antithyroid drugs. These receptors were taken from a man aged 40-50 years with Graves disease. Each CDR3 is given with its conserved first and last residue. A D gene is named only where the DNA matches it firmly. Clone size, where shown, is once, few, many, or a class for clones that have expanded.

DNA,CDR3,J,length,size,D,V
TGTGCCAGCAGCCACCAAGCCTTAGCGGGGTTCTACGAGCAGTACTTC,CASSHQALAGFYEQYF,TRBJ2-7,16,-,TRBD2,TRBV7-7
TGTGCCAGCAGTGATGAAGCCACCGGGGAGCTGTTTTTT,CASSDEATGELFF,TRBJ2-2,13,many,-,TRBV2
TGCGCCAGCAGGATGCGGCTACGGGGTACCTACGAGCAGTACTTC,CASRMRLRGTYEQYF,TRBJ2-7,15,-,-,TRBV5-1
TGCGCCAGCAGCAGGGGTCCGGCCACAGATACGCAGTATTTT,CASSRGPATDTQYF,TRBJ2-3,14,-,-,TRBV5-1
TGTGCCAGCAGTATCCCGGGACAGGGGGCTGCTGAAGCTTTCTTT,CASSIPGQGAAEAFF,TRBJ1-1,15,many,TRBD1,TRBV28
TGCAGTGCTAGAGACAGGGGTAGCAATCAGCCCCAGCATTTT,CSARDRGSNQPQHF,TRBJ1-5,14,-,-,TRBV20-1
TGTGCCAGCAGCACCCGATGGAGCGGGTCATGGTACGAGCAGTACTTC,CASSTRWSGSWYEQYF,TRBJ2-7,16,many,-,TRBV28
TGTGCCAGCAGGCGCGGAGCCACTGAAGCTTTCTTT,CASRRGATEAFF,TRBJ1-1,12,many,-,TRBV28
TGCAGTGCTAGCGGGGTGTACCAAGAGACCCAGTACTTC,CSASGVYQETQYF,TRBJ2-5,13,many,-,TRBV20-1
TGTGCCACCAGCAGAGATATCGCGCAGGGTAACGAGCAGTACTTC,CATSRDIAQGNEQYF,TRBJ2-7,15,few,-,TRBV15
TGTGCCTGGAGAGTCGACAGGGGCCAAACCTACGAGCAGTACTTC,CAWRVDRGQTYEQYF,TRBJ2-7,15,-,TRBD1,TRBV30
TGTGCCTGGAGTGTAGACAGGGGCTATGGCTACACCTTC,CAWSVDRGYGYTF,TRBJ1-2,13,few,TRBD1,TRBV30
TGTGCCAGCAGTTTTATTCCGGTCCATGAAAAACTGTTTTTT,CASSFIPVHEKLFF,TRBJ1-4,14,-,-,TRBV12-3/TRBV12-4
TGTGCCAGCAGCTTAGTCGGCAGGGGCACAGATACGCAGTATTTT,CASSLVGRGTDTQYF,TRBJ2-3,15,many,-,TRBV7-2
TGTGCCAGCAGCCCAATCCCGACCCCTTTTAATGAGCAGTTCTTC,CASSPIPTPFNEQFF,TRBJ2-1,15,many,-,TRBV7-6
TGTGCCAGCAGTTCCCGGGACAGGGGAACTAATGAAAAACTGTTTTTT,CASSSRDRGTNEKLFF,TRBJ1-4,16,many,TRBD1,TRBV12-3/TRBV12-4
TGCGCCAGCAGCTTAAGGGCAAGAGAGACCCAGTACTTC,CASSLRARETQYF,TRBJ2-5,13,many,-,TRBV5-1
TGTGCCAGCAGCCAAGGGGACAGGGAGTTTGGCTACACCTTC,CASSQGDREFGYTF,TRBJ1-2,14,-,TRBD1,TRBV9
TGCAGCGTGGGCCCGACAGGGGGCGCAGATACGCAGTATTTT,CSVGPTGGADTQYF,TRBJ2-3,14,few,TRBD1,TRBV29-1
TGTGCCAGCAGCTCCATCCCGACTAGCGGGGGGCTCGGGGCCCAGTACTTC,CASSSIPTSGGLGAQYF,TRBJ2-5,17,-,TRBD2,TRBV7-9
TGCGCCAGCAGCCAAGATAAGCGGGGGGGCTTCAGCTCCTACAATGAGCAGTTCTTC,CASSQDKRGGFSSYNEQFF,TRBJ2-1,19,-,TRBD2,TRBV4-3
TGTGCCAGCAGGGGGCGTCGGACAGGGGGCATGGGCACTGAAGCTTTCTTT,CASRGRRTGGMGTEAFF,TRBJ1-1,17,many,TRBD1,TRBV28
TGTGCCAGCAGCGGGGCAGGACAATCCTATGGCTACACCTTC,CASSGAGQSYGYTF,TRBJ1-2,14,few,-,TRBV7-9
TGTGCCAGCACGGGAAGGGGATACAATCAGCCCCAGCATTTT,CASTGRGYNQPQHF,TRBJ1-5,14,many,-,TRBV7-8
TGCAGTGCTAGTGCCCCCGGCGGGGGGACCCAGTACTTC,CSASAPGGGTQYF,TRBJ2-5,13,many,TRBD2,TRBV20-1
TGTGCCAGCAGCCACACCGATGAGCAGTTCTTC,CASSHTDEQFF,TRBJ2-1,11,many,-,TRBV3-1
TGTGCCAGCAGCTCCAGACCCGCAGTCCCAAGCACAGATACGCAGTATTTT,CASSSRPAVPSTDTQYF,TRBJ2-3,17,many,-,TRBV5-4
TGTGCCAGCAGCCTGGACAGGGGCACTGAAGCTTTCTTT,CASSLDRGTEAFF,TRBJ1-1,13,many,TRBD1,TRBV12-3/TRBV12-4
TGTGCCAGCTCACCATGGGACAGGACCTACGAGCAGTACTTC,CASSPWDRTYEQYF,TRBJ2-7,14,many,TRBD1,TRBV18
TGTGCCTGGAGTACCAGGGGGACCTATAATTCACCCCTCCACTTT,CAWSTRGTYNSPLHF,TRBJ1-6,15,many,TRBD1,TRBV30
TGCAGTGCTAGTGTTCCTAGCACAGATACGCAGTATTTT,CSASVPSTDTQYF,TRBJ2-3,13,many,-,TRBV20-1
TGCAGTGCTAGAAGAGGGGTAGGAAACACCATATATTTT,CSARRGVGNTIYF,TRBJ1-3,13,many,-,TRBV20-1
TGTGCCAGCAGCTTCGGACGGGGAGCCGGGACCCAGTACTTC,CASSFGRGAGTQYF,TRBJ2-5,14,many,-,TRBV7-2
TGTGCCAGCAGTGTCTCAGGGCAAGAGACCCAGTACTTC,CASSVSGQETQYF,TRBJ2-5,13,many,-,TRBV2
TGTGCCAGCAGAAGAGACTGGGTCAATGAGCAGTTCTTC,CASRRDWVNEQFF,TRBJ2-1,13,-,-,TRBV6-1
TGTGCCAGCAGCGCCGTTGGGGACAGCACAGATACGCAGTATTTT,CASSAVGDSTDTQYF,TRBJ2-3,15,-,-,TRBV11-3
TGTGCCAGCAGCCGCCCCGGGACTGGAAACACCATATATTTT,CASSRPGTGNTIYF,TRBJ1-3,14,-,-,TRBV5-6
TGCGCCAGCAGCCGAAACCGGGACCGGTCCTACGAGCAGTACTTC,CASSRNRDRSYEQYF,TRBJ2-7,15,many,-,TRBV4-3
TGTGCCAGCAGCCCAACCTCCACTCTTAAAGAGGAAAAACTGTTTTTC,CASSPTSTLKEEKLFF,TRBJ1-4,16,many,-,TRBV5-8
TGTGCCAGCAGTGGGTTCGGCAGGGGAGCCTCTGGGGCCAACGTCCTGACTTTC,CASSGFGRGASGANVLTF,TRBJ2-6,18,many,-,TRBV2
TGTGCCAGCAGTGAAGCCCACAGGGCTGCTTTCTTT,CASSEAHRAAFF,TRBJ1-1,12,few,-,TRBV6-1
TGCGCCAGCAGCTCCGACAAATACAGCACAGATACGCAGTATTTT,CASSSDKYSTDTQYF,TRBJ2-3,15,many,-,TRBV5-1
TGTGCCAGCAGTTTCGGAGGGGATGGCTACACCTTC,CASSFGGDGYTF,TRBJ1-2,12,many,-,TRBV28
TGCGCCAGCAGTGAGTACCAGGGTGCCTACTACGAGCAGTACTTC,CASSEYQGAYYEQYF,TRBJ2-7,15,many,-,TRBV10-1
TGCAGTGCTAGAAGGGGGAACCAAGAGACCCAGTACTTC,CSARRGNQETQYF,TRBJ2-5,13,-,-,TRBV20-1
TGTGCCAGCAGTGCAGGGGGGTATAATTCACCCCTCCACTTT,CASSAGGYNSPLHF,TRBJ1-6,14,-,TRBD1,TRBV12-3/TRBV12-4
TGTGCCAGCAGAGATGGGACAGGGCTAAACTATGGCTACACCTTC,CASRDGTGLNYGYTF,TRBJ1-2,15,-,TRBD1,TRBV27
TGTGCCAGCAGCTACACCACGGTCGGGACAGGACAGTTCTTC,CASSYTTVGTGQFF,TRBJ2-1,14,-,TRBD1,TRBV9
TGTGCCAGCAGCTTGTCTCGAGGCGGCTCCTACGAGCAGTACTTC,CASSLSRGGSYEQYF,TRBJ2-7,15,many,-,TRBV11-1
TGTGCCAGCAGCGCAGAGAGAGACGGGATGTATTTGCGGACCCAGTACTTC,CASSAERDGMYLRTQYF,TRBJ2-5,17,many,-,TRBV9
TGCGCCAGCAGCACGGAGGGTCGGCAGACCCGAAAAAAATACAATGAGCAGTTCTTC,CASSTEGRQTRKKYNEQFF,TRBJ2-1,19,-,-,TRBV5-1